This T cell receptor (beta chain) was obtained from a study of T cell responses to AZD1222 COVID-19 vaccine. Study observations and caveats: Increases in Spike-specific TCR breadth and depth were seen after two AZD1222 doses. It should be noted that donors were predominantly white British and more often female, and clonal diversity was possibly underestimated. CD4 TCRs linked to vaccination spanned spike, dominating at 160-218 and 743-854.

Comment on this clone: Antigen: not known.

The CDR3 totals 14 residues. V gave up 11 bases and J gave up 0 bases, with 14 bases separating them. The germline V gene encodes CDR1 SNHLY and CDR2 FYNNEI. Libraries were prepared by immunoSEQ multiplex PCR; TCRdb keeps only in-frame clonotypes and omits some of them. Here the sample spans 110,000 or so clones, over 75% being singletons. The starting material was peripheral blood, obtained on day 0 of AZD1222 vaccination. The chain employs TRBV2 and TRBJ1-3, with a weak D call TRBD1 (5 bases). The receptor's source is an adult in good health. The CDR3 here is CAGGTDFSGNTIYF. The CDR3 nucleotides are TGTGCCGGGGGGACGGATTTCTCTGGAAACACCATATATTTT.